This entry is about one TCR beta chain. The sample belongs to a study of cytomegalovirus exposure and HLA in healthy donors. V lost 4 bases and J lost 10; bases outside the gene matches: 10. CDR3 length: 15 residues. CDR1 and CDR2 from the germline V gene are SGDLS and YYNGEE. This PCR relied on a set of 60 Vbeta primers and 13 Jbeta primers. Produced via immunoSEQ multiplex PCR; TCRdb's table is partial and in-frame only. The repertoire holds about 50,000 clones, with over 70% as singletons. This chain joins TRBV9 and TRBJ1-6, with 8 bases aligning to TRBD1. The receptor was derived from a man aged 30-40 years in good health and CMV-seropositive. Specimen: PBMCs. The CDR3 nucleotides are TGTGCCAGCAGCCCAAGGACAGGGCAAGGCTCACCCCTCCACTTT. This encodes CASSPRTGQGSPLHF.